The next 16 T cell receptor beta chains were all read from a single sample in a study of beta chain features in type 1 diabetes. The entirety of the isolated RNA underwent reverse transcription, so expressed TCRB transcripts were sequenced. Libraries were prepared by immunoSEQ multiplex PCR; TCRdb keeps only in-frame clonotypes and omits some of them. The data contain approximately 90,000 clones, under 35% of them singletons. Sequencing input: stem cell memory CD4+ T cells from blood. These receptors originate from a woman between 18 and 29 years old in good health.

This chain links TRBV18 with TRBJ1-2; D is possibly TRBD1 (5 bases). This CDR3 has 13 residues. Germline CDR1 reads KGHSH; CDR2 reads LQKENI. V lost 4 bases and J lost 7, with 13 bases in between. CDR3 sequence reads: CASSRPGLSGYTF. The CDR3 bases are TGTGCCAGCTCACGTCCAGGGCTGAGTGGCTACACCTTC.

V gene TRBV9 combines with J gene TRBJ1-2; D perhaps matches TRBD1 (5 bases). Germline V lookup: CDR1 SGDLS, CDR2 YYNGEE. V was clipped by 4 bases and J by 4 bases, with 14 bases between them. The CDR3 is 14 amino acids. CDR3 sequence reads: CASSLTTAGYGYTF. The CDR3 nucleotides are TGTGCCAGCAGCTTGACGACAGCTGGCTATGGCTACACCTTC.

The chain carries TRBV23-1 and TRBJ2-5; D is possibly TRBD1 (6 bases). TRBV23-1 carries the ORF label, with uncertain function. CDR3 size: 13 residues. V lost 7 bases to trimming and J lost 5 bases, with 14 bases between them. CDR3 protein: CASTKQGVETQYF. The CDR3 coding sequence is TGCGCCAGCACAAAACAGGGAGTGGAGACCCAGTACTTC.

This rearrangement joins TRBV7-3 to TRBJ2-5; D may be TRBD1 (5 bases). The CDR3 loop spans 16 amino acids. CDR1 is SGHTA, CDR2 FQGTGA, per germline. V lost 1 base to trimming and J lost 9 bases, with 21 bases between them. CDR3 amino acids: CASSLSQVQGQASQYF. In nucleotides, the CDR3 is TGTGCCAGCAGCTTAAGTCAAGTCCAGGGCCAGGCGTCCCAGTACTTC.

This chain links TRBV5-1 with TRBJ1-4; 7 positions agree with TRBD1. The trim removed 0 bases at V and 7 bases at J, leaving 15 bases unmatched. CDR1 SGHRS and CDR2 YFSETQ come from the germline V gene. There are 18 residues in the CDR3. The CDR3 spells CASSLGRLDRVESEKLFF. CDR3 coding DNA: TGCGCCAGCAGCTTGGGGCGCCTTGACAGGGTAGAGAGTGAAAAACTGTTTTTT.

This clone has more than one count but fewer than ten. The CDR3 DNA sequence: TGTGCCTGGGACAGGGGGCTGGTAGAGACCCAGTACTTC. It translates to CAWDRGLVETQYF. The chain carries TRBV30 and TRBJ2-5, with TRBD1 matching 10 bases. The CDR3 runs to 13 residues. Germline trimming cut 5 bases from V and 4 bases from J; bases unmatched to any gene: 4. Germline V gene sequence: CDR1 GTSNPN, CDR2 SVGIG (reference sequence).

V usage is TRBV29-1 and J usage is TRBJ2-1, with 12 bases aligning to TRBD2. This CDR3 spans 14 amino acids. After removal of 5 bases from V and 7 bases from J, the junction contained 6 bases not matched to a gene. Germline V gene sequence: CDR1 SQVTM, CDR2 ANQGSEA. CDR3 in DNA: TGCAGCGTTCAGACTAGCGGGAGAGGTAATGAGCAGTTCTTC. Its translation: CSVQTSGRGNEQFF.

The J gene is TRBJ2-7, the V gene TRBV19, with 12 bases fitting TRBD2. Trimming cost V 3 bases and J 5 bases; bases outside gene matches: 5. This CDR3 has 15 amino acids. Germline V gene lookup returns CDR1 LNHDA and CDR2 SQIVND (reference sequence). CDR3 bases: TGTGCCAGTAGTATTCTACTAGCGGGGGGCAACGAGCAGTACTTC. Protein product: CASSILLAGGNEQYF.

This chain links TRBV2 with TRBJ2-5; tentative D call: TRBD2 (6 bases). V dropped 3 bases and J dropped 5 bases, with 16 bases sitting between them. CDR3 length: 15 residues. Germline values: CDR1 SNHLY, CDR2 FYNNEI. CDR3 residues: CASSDRTGVRETQYF. In DNA form, the CDR3 reads TGTGCCAGCAGTGATAGAACGGGAGTCCGGGAGACCCAGTACTTC.

The chain is built from TRBV9 and TRBJ1-2; no reliable D call. The CDR3 loop spans 14 amino acids. Between the trimmed V and J ends, which lost 3 bases and 5 bases, there was a span of 14 bases. Germline-derived CDR1 and CDR2 are SGDLS and YYNGEE. The CDR3 reads CASSDPTGRYGYTF. DNA for the CDR3: TGTGCCAGCAGCGACCCAACGGGTCGGTATGGCTACACCTTC.

The CDR3, as DNA: TGTGCCTGGAGTGAGGGACTGAGCAGTAAGGATACGCAGTATTTT. Amino acids: CAWSEGLSSKDTQYF. The chain combines TRBV30 with TRBJ2-3; TRBD2 is a possible D gene (6 bases). The CDR3 loop spans 15 amino acids. Germline CDR1 GTSNPN, CDR2 SVGIG (reference sequence). Between the trimmed V and J ends, which lost 1 base and 6 bases, there was a span of 17 bases.

V gene TRBV6-1 combines with J gene TRBJ1-2; 7 bases line up with TRBD1. With V trimmed by 5 bases and J by 4 bases, 4 bases remained unmatched. This CDR3 is 13 amino acids long. Looked up from germline, CDR1 is MNHNS and CDR2 is SASEGT. The CDR3 is CASSIRTGYGYTF. The CDR3, as DNA: TGTGCCAGCAGTATCCGGACAGGCTATGGCTACACCTTC.

The chain joins TRBV9 to TRBJ2-2; the match to TRBD1 covers 8 bases. CDR1 and CDR2 (germline): SGDLS, YYNGEE. This CDR3 has 19 residues. The V segment lost 1 base and the J segment 5 bases; nucleotides outside the gene matches: 16. CDR3 nucleotides: TGTGCCAGCAGCGTAATACCCCAATCGGGGACAGGATATACCGGGGAGCTGTTTTTT. Its protein product is CASSVIPQSGTGYTGELFF.

V is TRBV4-2 and J is TRBJ2-1; TRBD2 aligns across 9 bases. V lost 1 base, J lost 1 base, and 8 bases stayed unmatched. This CDR3 spans 18 amino acids. The germline CDR1 and CDR2 sequences are LGHNA and YNFKEQ. CDR3 nucleotides: TGTGCCAGCAGCCAAGTGGTCCGCGGGGGGGCGTCCTACAATGAGCAGTTCTTC. Translating it yields CASSQVVRGGASYNEQFF.

The V gene is TRBV12-5, the J gene TRBJ2-1; 12 bases line up with TRBD2. Germline CDR1 LGHNT, CDR2 FRNRAP. This CDR3 has 15 amino acids. J gave up 7 bases and V 5 bases, and 6 bases lay outside the gene matches. This CDR3 reads CASGPGLAGRNEQFF. The CDR3 DNA sequence: TGTGCTAGTGGTCCAGGACTAGCGGGGCGTAATGAGCAGTTCTTC.

Only a few counts were recorded for this clone. DNA for the CDR3: TGTGCCAGCACCAGCTCTGGAAACACCATATATTTT. This encodes CASTSSGNTIYF. The V and J genes are TRBV9 and TRBJ1-3; D not certain. The CDR3 sequence is 12 residues long. V gave up 6 bases and J gave up 0 bases, with 4 bases separating them. Germline assignment: CDR1 SGDLS and CDR2 YYNGEE.